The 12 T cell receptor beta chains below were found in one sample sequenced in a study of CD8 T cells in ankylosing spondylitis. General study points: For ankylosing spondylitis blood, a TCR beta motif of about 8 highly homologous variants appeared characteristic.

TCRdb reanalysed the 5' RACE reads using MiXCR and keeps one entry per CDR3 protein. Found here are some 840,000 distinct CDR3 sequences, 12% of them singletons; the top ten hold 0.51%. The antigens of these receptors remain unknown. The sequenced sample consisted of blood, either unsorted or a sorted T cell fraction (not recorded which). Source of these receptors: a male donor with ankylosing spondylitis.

CDR3 bases: TGTGCCAGCAGCCCCTGGACTAGCGGGAGGAACGAGCAGTACTTC. This gives the protein CASSPWTSGRNEQYF. The chain combines TRBV7-2 with TRBJ2-7; 14 bases align to TRBD2. Per the germline V gene, CDR1 is SGHTA and CDR2 is FQGNSA. The CDR3 is made up of 15 amino acids. J was trimmed by 5 bases and V by 5 bases; bases with no gene match: 5.

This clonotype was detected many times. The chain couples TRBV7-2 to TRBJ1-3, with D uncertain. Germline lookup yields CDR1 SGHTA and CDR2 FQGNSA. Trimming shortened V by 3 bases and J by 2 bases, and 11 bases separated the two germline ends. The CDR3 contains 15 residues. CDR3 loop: CASSFTDRPGNTIYF. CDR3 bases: TGTGCCAGCAGCTTCACCGACCGACCTGGAAACACCATATATTTT.

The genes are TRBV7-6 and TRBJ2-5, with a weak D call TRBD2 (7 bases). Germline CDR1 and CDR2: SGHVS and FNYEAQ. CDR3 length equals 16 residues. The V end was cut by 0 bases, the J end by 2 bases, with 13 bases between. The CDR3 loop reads CASSLAGRGWQETQYF. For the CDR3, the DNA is TGTGCCAGCAGCTTAGCGGGGAGGGGGTGGCAAGAGACCCAGTACTTC.

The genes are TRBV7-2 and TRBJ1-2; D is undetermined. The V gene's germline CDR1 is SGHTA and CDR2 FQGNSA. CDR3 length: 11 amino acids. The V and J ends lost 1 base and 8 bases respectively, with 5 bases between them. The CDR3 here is CASSLVTGYTF. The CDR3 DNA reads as TGTGCCAGCAGCTTAGTTACCGGCTACACCTTC.

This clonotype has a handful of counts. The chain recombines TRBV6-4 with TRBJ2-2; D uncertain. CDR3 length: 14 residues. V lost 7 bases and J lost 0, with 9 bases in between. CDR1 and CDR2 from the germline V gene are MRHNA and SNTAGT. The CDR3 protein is CASTNSANTGELFF. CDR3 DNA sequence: TGTGCCAGCACGAATTCCGCGAACACCGGGGAGCTGTTTTTT.

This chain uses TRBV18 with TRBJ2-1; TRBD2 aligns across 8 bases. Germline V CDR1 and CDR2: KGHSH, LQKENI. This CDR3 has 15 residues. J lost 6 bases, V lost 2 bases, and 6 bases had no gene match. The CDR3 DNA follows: TGTGCCAGCTCACCAACCGGGACTAGAGGCAATGAGCAGTTCTTC. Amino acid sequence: CASSPTGTRGNEQFF.

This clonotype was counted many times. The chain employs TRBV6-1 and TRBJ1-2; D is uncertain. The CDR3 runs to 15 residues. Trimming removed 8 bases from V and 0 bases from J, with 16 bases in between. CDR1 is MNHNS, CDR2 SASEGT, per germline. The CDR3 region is CASGPEEYANYGYTF. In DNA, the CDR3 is TGTGCCAGCGGCCCGGAGGAATACGCTAACTATGGCTACACCTTC.

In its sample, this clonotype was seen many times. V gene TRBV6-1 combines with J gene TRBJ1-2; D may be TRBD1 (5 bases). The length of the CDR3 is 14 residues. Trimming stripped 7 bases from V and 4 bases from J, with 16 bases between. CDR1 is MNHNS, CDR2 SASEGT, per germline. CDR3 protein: CASIPGVGVYGYTF. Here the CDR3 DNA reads TGTGCCAGCATCCCCGGGGTGGGGGTCTATGGCTACACCTTC.

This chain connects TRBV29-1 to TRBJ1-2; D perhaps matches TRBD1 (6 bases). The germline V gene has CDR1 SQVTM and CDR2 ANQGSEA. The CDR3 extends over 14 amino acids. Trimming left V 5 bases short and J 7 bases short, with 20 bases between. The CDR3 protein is CSVTNTGQEGGYTF. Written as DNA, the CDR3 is TGCAGCGTTACAAATACAGGGCAGGAGGGTGGCTACACCTTC. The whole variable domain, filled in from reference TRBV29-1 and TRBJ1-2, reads SAVISQKPSRDICQRGTSLTIQCQVDSQVTMMFWYRQQPGQSLTLIATANQGSEATYESGFVIDKFPISRPNLTFSTLTVSNMSPEDSSIYLCSVTNTGQEGGYTFGSGTRLTVV.

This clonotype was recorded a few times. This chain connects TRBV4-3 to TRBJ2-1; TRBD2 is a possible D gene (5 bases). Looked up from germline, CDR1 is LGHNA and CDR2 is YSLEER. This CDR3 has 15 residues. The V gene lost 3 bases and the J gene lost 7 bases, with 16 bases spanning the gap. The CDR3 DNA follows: TGCGCCAGCAGCCAGACTATTTCCCGTACGAATGAGCAGTTCTTC. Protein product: CASSQTISRTNEQFF.

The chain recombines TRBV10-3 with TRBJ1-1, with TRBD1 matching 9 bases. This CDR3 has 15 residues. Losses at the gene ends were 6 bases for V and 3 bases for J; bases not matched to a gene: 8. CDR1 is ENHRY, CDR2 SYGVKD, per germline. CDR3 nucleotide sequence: TGTGCCATCAGCCCCGGGACAGGGAAGGACACTGAAGCTTTCTTT. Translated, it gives CAISPGTGKDTEAFF.

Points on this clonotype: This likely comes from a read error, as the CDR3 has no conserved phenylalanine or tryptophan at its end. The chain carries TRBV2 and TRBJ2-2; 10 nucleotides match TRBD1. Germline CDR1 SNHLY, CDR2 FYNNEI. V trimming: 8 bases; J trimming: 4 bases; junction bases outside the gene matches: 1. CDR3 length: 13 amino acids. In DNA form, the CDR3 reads TGTGCCAGCGGACAGGGGGGCACCGGGGAGCTGTTTCTT. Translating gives CASGQGGTGELFL.